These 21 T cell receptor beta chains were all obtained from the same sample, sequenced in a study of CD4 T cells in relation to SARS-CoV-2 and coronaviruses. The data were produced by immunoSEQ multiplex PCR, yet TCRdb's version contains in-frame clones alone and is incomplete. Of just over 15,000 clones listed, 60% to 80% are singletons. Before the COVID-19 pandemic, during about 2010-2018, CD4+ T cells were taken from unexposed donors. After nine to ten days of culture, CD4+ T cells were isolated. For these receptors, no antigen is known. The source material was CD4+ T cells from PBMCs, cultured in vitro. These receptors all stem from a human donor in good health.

CDR3: CASSALSTGYNEQFF. Written as DNA, the CDR3 is TGTGCCAGCAGCGCCCTCTCGACTGGGTACAATGAGCAGTTCTTC. The chain has TRBV7-3 and TRBJ2-1; D remains ambiguous. Per germline, CDR1 SGHTA and CDR2 FQGTGA. CDR3 length: 15 amino acids. V shed 5 bases and J shed 4 bases, with 15 bases lying between them.

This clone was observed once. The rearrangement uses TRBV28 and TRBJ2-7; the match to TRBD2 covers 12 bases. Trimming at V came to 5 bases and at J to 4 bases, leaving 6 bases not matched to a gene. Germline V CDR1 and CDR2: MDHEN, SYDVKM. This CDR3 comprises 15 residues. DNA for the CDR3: TGTGCCAGCAGTCGGAGACTAGCGGGGGTTTACGAGCAGTACTTC. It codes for CASSRRLAGVYEQYF.

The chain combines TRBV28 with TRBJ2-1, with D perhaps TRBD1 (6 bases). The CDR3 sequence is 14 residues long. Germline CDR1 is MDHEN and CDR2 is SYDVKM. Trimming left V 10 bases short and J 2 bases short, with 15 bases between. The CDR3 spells CATRQGLTYNEQFF. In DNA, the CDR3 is TGTGCCACCCGCCAGGGGCTTACCTACAATGAGCAGTTCTTC.

CDR3 sequence reads: CASRQGPNTGELFF. In DNA, the CDR3 is TGTGCCAGCCGACAGGGGCCTAACACCGGGGAGCTGTTTTTT. This chain joins TRBV2 and TRBJ2-2; 8 bases are a match to TRBD1. CDR1 is SNHLY and CDR2 is FYNNEI in the germline V gene. Trimming cost V 8 bases and J 2 bases; bases outside gene matches: 4. CDR3 length: 14 amino acids.

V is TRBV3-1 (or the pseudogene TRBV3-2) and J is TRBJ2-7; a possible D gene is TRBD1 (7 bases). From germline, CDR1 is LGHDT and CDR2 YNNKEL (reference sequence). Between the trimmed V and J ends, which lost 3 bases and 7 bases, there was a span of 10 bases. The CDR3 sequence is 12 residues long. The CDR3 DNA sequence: TGTGCCAGCAGCCAGACAGGGAGGGAGCAGTACTTC. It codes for CASSQTGREQYF.

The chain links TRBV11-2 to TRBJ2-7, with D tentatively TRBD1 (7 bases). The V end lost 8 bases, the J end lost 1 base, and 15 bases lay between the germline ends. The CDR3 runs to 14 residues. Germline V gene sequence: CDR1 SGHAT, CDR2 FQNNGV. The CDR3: CASRAGGKSYEQYF. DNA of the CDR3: TGTGCCAGCCGGGCAGGGGGGAAGTCCTACGAGCAGTACTTC.

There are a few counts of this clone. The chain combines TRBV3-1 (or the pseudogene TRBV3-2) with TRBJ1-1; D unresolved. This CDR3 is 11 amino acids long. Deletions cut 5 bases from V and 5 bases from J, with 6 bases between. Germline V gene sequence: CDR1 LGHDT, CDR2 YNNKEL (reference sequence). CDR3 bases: TGTGCCAGCAGCAGTTGGACTGAAGCTTTCTTT. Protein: CASSSWTEAFF.

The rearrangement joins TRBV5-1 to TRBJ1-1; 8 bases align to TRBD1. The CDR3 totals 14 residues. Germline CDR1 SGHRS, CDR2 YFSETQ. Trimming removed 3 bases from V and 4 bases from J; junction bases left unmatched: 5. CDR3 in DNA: TGCGCCAGCAGCTCTGAGACAGGGGTCACTGAAGCTTTCTTT. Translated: CASSSETGVTEAFF.

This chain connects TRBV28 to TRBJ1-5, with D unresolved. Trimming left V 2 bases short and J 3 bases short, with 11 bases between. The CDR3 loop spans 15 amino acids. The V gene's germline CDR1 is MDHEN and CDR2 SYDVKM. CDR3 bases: TGTGCCAGCAGTTTAAGTACAGCCTTCAATCAGCCCCAGCATTTT. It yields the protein CASSLSTAFNQPQHF.

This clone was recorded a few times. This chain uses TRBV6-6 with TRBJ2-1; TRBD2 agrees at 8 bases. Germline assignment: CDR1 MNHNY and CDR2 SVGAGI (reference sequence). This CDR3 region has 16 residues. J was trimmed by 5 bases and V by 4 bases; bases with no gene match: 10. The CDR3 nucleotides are TGTGCCAGCAGTTCCACCCCCGGACTAGCAAACAATGAGCAGTTCTTC. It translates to CASSSTPGLANNEQFF.

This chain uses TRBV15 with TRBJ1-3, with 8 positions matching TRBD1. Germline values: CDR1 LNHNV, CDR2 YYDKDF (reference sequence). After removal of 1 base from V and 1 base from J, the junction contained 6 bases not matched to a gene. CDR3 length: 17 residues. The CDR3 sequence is CATSRVMGQASGNTIYF. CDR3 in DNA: TGTGCCACCAGCAGAGTAATGGGACAGGCATCTGGAAACACCATATATTTT.

CDR3 nucleotides: TGTGCCAGCAGCCAGACACCGGGACAGAGCTCTGGAAACACCATATATTTT. The encoded protein is CASSQTPGQSSGNTIYF. The chain links TRBV3-1 (or the pseudogene TRBV3-2) to TRBJ1-3; 7 bases are a match to TRBD1. The V segment lost 3 bases and the J segment 0 bases; nucleotides outside the gene matches: 8. This CDR3 region has 17 residues. Germline V gene lookup returns CDR1 LGHDT and CDR2 YNNKEL (reference sequence).

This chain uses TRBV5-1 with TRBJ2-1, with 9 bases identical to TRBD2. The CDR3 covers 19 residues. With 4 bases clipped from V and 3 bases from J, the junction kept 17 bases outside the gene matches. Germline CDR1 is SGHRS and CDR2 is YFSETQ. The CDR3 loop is CASSAAFIAGGPRYNEQFF. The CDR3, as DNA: TGCGCCAGCAGCGCCGCCTTTATTGCGGGAGGGCCCCGCTACAATGAGCAGTTCTTC.

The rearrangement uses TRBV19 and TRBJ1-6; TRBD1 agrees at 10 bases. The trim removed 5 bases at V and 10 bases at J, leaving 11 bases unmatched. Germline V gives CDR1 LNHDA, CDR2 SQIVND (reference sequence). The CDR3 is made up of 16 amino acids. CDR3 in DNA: TGTGCCAGTAGTGAACTGACAGGGGGCCCGGGGTCACCCCTCCACTTT. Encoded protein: CASSELTGGPGSPLHF.

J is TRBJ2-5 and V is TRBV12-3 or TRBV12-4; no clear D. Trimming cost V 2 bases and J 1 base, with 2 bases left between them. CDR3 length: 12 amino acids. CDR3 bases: TGTGCCAGCAGTTTATTCCAAGAGACCCAGTACTTC. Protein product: CASSLFQETQYF.

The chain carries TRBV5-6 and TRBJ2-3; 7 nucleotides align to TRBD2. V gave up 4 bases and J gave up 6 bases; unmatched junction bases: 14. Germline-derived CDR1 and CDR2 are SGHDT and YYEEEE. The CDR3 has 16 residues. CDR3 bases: TGTGCCAGCAGCGCCTTGGGGCGGGAGCTGGGGGATACGCAGTATTTT. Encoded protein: CASSALGRELGDTQYF.

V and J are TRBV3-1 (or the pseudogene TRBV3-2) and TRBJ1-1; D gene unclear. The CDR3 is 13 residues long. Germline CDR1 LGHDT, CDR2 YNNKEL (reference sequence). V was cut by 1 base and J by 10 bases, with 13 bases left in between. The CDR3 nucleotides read TGTGCCAGCAGCCAAGTCGATACGGGCGCAGCTTTCTTT. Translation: CASSQVDTGAAFF.

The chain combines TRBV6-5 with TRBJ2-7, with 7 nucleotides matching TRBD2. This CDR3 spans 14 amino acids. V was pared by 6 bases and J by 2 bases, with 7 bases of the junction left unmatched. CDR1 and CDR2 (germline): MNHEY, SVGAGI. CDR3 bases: TGTGCCAGCAGCTTTAGCGGGTCCACCTACGAGCAGTACTTC. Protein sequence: CASSFSGSTYEQYF.

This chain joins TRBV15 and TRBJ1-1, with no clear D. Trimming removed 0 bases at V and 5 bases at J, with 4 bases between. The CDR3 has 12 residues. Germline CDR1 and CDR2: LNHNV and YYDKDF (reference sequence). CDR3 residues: CATSRDTTEAFF. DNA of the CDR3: TGTGCCACCAGCAGAGATACAACTGAAGCTTTCTTT.

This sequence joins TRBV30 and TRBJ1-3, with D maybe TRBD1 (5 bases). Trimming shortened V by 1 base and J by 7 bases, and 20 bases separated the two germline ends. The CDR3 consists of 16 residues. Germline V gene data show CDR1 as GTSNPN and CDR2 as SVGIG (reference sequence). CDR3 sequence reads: CAWSAAGETGRNTIYF. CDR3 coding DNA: TGTGCCTGGAGTGCTGCGGGGGAGACGGGTCGGAACACCATATATTTT.

The CDR3 DNA reads TGTGCCACCAGTGAGCGACAGGGTGGCAATCAGCCCCAGCATTTT. Its translation: CATSERQGGNQPQHF. The chain recombines TRBV24-1 with TRBJ1-5, with 7 positions matching TRBD1. This CDR3 is 15 amino acids long. The V segment lost 4 bases and the J segment 2 bases; nucleotides outside the gene matches: 4. Germline values: CDR1 KGHDR, CDR2 SFDVKD.